This TCR beta chain was observed in a study of radiotherapy plus CTLA-4 blockade in lung cancer. Study in general: Across the patients, objective responses occurred in 18%, and disease control in 31%.

Overall study results and limits: There was expansion of tumor-derived TCR clones in blood after radiotherapy plus ipilimumab.

Chemo-refractory metastatic non-small-cell lung cancer patients received focal radiation with ipilimumab CTLA-4 blockade. The repertoire was sequenced with immunoSEQ multiplex PCR; TCRdb's copy has only in-frame clones and lacks some. In the table there are some 50,000 clones, almost 85% of which are singletons. Germline CDR1 reads SQVTM; CDR2 reads ANQGSEA. The V gene lost 5 bases and the J gene lost 0 bases, with 8 bases spanning the gap. The CDR3 consists of 13 residues. With respect to this clone: Its specificity is not known.

This clonotype was sampled from a human donor with non-small cell lung cancer whose response to radiotherapy plus ipilimumab could not be evaluated. Sequences were derived from peripheral blood, sampled from a patient treated with radiotherapy plus ipilimumab. The chain carries TRBV29-1 and TRBJ2-1; D gene ambiguous. The DNA of the CDR3 is TGCAGCGTTAAACAAAGCTCCTACAATGAGCAGTTCTTC. It is translated as CSVKQSSYNEQFF.